These T cell receptor beta chains were read from a single sample in a study of shared clonotypes between healthy human individuals. Clones were sequenced by immunoSEQ multiplex PCR, and TCRdb holds only the in-frame ones, with some missing. The sample gives about 1.5 million clones, about 98% of which show up once; less than 0.55% is in the top ten. The specimen was naive CD4+ T cells sorted from blood. These receptors were obtained from a man aged 25-45 years in good health. CDR3s include the opening cysteine and the closing phenylalanine or tryptophan. A D gene is named only where the DNA matches it firmly.

>TRBV7-9|TRBJ2-5|NA
CASSLDGHVLETQYF
TGTGCCAGCAGTTTGGACGGACACGTATTGGAGACCCAGTACTTC
>TRBV5-1|TRBJ2-1|TRBD1
CASSFSRDRGNEQFF
TGCGCCAGCAGCTTTAGCCGGGACAGGGGAAATGAGCAGTTCTTC
>TRBV2|TRBJ1-2|TRBD1
CASRTGQTYGYTF
TGTGCCAGCAGGACGGGACAGACCTATGGCTACACCTTC
>TRBV15|TRBJ2-7|TRBD2
CATSRDPGGVSGRSYEQYF
TGTGCCACCAGCAGAGATCCTGGGGGGGTTAGCGGGAGGTCGTACGAGCAGTACTTC
>TRBV5-1|TRBJ2-2|TRBD2
CASSLRTSGRTGELFF
TGCGCCAGCAGCTTGCGGACTAGCGGGAGGACCGGGGAGCTGTTTTTT
>TRBV10-3|TRBJ2-7|TRBD2
CAISGLDYEQYF
TGTGCCATCTCGGGACTAGACTACGAGCAGTACTTC
>TRBV5-6|TRBJ2-2|NA
CASSLEVRTGELFF
TGTGCCAGCAGCTTGGAAGTGAGGACCGGGGAGCTGTTTTTT
>TRBV10-1|TRBJ2-5|NA
CASSESPEETQYF
TGCGCCAGCAGTGAGAGTCCAGAAGAGACCCAGTACTTC
>TRBV11-2|TRBJ2-7|TRBD2
CASSFLLAGDLYEQYF
TGTGCCAGCAGCTTTCTACTAGCGGGAGATCTCTACGAGCAGTACTTC
>TRBV7-9|TRBJ2-1|NA
CASSLAGMGEGGVF
TGTGCCAGCAGCTTAGCAGGTATGGGGGAAGGAGGAGTCTTC
>TRBV6-4|TRBJ2-1|TRBD2
CASSPGGAVNEQFF
TGTGCCAGCAGCCCGGGGGGAGCGGTCAATGAGCAGTTCTTC